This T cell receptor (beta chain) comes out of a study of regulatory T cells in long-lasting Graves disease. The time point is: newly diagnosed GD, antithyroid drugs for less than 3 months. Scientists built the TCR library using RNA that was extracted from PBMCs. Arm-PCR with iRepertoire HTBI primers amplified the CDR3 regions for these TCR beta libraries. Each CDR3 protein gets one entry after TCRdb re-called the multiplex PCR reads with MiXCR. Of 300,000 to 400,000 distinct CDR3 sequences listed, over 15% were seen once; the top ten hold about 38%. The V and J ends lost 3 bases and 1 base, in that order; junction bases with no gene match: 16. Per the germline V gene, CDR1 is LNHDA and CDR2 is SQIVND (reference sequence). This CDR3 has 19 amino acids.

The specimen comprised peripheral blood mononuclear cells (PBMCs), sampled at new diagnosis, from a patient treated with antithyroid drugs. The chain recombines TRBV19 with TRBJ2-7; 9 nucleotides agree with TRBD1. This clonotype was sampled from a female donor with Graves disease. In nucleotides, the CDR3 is TGTGCCAGTAGTATGTTCCTTCCCGGGACAGGGCTGGATTCCTACGAGCAGTACTTC. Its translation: CASSMFLPGTGLDSYEQYF.